The entry below describes one T cell receptor beta chain. This record comes from a study of blood T cell repertoires in COVID-19. Whole-study context: Samples taken during acute and convalescent COVID-19 were collected in the United States, Italy and Spain. PBMCs, B-cell-depleted T cells, or T cells provided the cDNA or gDNA that made up the material.

The CDR3 contains 13 residues. V gave up 6 bases and J gave up 8 bases, with 16 bases separating them. Enrolled during active infection, Seattle patients were then followed longitudinally. Assay: immunoSEQ multiplex PCR; the TCRdb copy retains only in-frame clones and omits some. The sample records about 130,000 clones, about 76% being singletons. The specimen was peripheral blood. The rearrangement links TRBV12-3 or TRBV12-4 to TRBJ1-2; D is unclear. This receptor was obtained from a woman in her seventies with COVID-19, enrolled during active disease. CDR3 region: CASSPGSPSGYTF. The CDR3 region has the DNA TGTGCCAGCAGCCCCGGGAGCCCGTCCGGCTACACCTTC.